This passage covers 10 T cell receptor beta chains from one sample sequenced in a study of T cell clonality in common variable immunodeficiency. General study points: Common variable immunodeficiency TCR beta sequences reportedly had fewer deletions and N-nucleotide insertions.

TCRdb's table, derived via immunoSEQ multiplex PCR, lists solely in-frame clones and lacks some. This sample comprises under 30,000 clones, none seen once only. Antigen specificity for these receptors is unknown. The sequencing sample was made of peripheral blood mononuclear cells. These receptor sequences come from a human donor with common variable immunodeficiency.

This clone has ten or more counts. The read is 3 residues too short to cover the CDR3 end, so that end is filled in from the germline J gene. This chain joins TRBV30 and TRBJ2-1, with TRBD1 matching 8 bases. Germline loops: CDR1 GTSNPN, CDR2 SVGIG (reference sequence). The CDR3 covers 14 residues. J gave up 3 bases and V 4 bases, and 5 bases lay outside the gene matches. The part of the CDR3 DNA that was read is TGTGCCTGGAAGCAGGGGGCAGGCTACAATGAG. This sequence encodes CAWKQGAGYNE. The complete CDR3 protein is CAWKQGAGYNEQFF.

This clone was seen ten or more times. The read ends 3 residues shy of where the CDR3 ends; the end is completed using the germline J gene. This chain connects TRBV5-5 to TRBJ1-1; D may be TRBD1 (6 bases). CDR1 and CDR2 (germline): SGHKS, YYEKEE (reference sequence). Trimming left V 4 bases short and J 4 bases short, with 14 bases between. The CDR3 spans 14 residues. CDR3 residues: CASSPAGVGTEAFF. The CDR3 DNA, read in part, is TGTGCCAGCAGCCCCGCAGGGGTAGGCACTGAA.

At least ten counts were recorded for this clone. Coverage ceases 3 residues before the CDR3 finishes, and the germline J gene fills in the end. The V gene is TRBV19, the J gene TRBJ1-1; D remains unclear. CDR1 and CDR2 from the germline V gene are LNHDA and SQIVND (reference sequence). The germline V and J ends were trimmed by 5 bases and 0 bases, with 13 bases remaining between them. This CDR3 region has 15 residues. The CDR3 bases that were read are TGTGCCAGTAGTCGAGCCATGGGCTTGAACACTGAA. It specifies CASSRAMGLNTE. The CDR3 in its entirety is CASSRAMGLNTEAFF.

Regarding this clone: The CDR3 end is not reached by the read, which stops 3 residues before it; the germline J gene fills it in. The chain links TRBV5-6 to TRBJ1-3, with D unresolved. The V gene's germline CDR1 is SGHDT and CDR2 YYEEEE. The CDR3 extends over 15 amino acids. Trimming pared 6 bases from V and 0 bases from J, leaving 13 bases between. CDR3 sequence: CASTLIGISGNTIYF. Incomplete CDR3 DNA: TGTGCCAGCACCCTTATTGGCATCTCTGGAAACACC. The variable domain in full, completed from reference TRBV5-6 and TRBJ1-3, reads DAGVTQSPTHLIKTRGQQVTLRCSPKSGHDTVSWYQQALGQGPQFIFQYYEEEERQRGNFPDRFSGHQFPNYSSELNVNALLLGDSALYLCASTLIGISGNTIYFGEGSWLTVV.

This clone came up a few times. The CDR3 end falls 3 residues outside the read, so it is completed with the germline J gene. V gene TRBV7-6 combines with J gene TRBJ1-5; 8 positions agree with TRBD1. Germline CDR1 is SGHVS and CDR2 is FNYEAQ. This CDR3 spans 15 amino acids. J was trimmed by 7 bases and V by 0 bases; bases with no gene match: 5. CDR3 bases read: TGTGCCAGCAGCTTAGCCCAGGGGGCTTGGCAGCCC. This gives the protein CASSLAQGAWQP. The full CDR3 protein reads CASSLAQGAWQPQHF. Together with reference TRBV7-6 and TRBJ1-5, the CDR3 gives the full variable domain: GAGVSQSPRYKVTKRGQDVALRCDPISGHVSLYWYRQALGQGPEFLTYFNYEAQQDKSGLPNDRFSAERPEGSISTLTIQRTEQRDSAMYRCASSLAQGAWQPQHFGDGTRLSIL.

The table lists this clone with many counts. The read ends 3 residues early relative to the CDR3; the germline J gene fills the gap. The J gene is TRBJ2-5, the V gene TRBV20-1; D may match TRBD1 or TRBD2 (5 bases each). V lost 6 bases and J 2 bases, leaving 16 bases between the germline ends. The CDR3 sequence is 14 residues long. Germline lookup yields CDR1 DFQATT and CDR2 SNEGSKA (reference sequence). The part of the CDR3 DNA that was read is TGCAGTGCCCTAAAAAGCGAGGGGCAAGAGACC. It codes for CSALKSEGQET. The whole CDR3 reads CSALKSEGQETQYF.

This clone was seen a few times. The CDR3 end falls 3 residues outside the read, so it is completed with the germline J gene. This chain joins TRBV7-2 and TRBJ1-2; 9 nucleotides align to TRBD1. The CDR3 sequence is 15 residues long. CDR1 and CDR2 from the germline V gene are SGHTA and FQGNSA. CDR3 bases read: TGTGCCAGCAGTCCTCGGGACAGGGTCGTTGGAGGC. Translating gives CASSPRDRVVGG. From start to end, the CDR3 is CASSPRDRVVGGYTF.

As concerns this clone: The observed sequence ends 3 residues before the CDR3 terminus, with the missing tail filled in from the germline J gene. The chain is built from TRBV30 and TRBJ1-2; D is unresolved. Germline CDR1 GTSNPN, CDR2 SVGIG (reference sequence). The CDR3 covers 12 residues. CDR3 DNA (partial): TGTGCCTGGAGTGTACTAGGGAACGGC. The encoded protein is CAWSVLGNG. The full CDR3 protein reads CAWSVLGNGYTF.

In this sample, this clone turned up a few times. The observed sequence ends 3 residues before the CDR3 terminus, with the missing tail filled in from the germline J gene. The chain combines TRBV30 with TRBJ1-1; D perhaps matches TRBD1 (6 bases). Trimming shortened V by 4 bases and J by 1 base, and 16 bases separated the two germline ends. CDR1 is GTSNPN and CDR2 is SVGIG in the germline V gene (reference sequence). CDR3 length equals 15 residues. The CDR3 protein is CAWTVSFRGNTEAFF. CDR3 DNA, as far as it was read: TGTGCCTGGACCGTAAGCTTCAGGGGGAACACTGAA.

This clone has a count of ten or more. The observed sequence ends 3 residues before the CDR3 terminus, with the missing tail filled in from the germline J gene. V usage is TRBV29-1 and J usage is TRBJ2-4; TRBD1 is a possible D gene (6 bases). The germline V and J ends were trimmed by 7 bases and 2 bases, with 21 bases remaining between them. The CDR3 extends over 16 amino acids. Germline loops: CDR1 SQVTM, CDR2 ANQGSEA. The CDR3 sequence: CSATPIRDTSKNIQYF. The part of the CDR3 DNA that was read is TGCAGCGCCACCCCAATCCGGGACACATCCAAAAACATT.